This T cell receptor (beta chain) originates from a study of cytomegalovirus exposure and HLA in healthy donors. For the study at large: Most donors, about 77% of approximately 400 genotyped, fell in the Caucasian-associated ancestry cluster. Findings and limits, study-wide: It was shown in a later analysis that HLA-associated TCR beta chains were more clonally expanded than other, equally common chains. The authors considered a cluster of highly shared sequence variants likely to be a sequencing artifact.

Trimming removed 1 base from V and 7 bases from J, with 12 bases in between. This CDR3 comprises 14 residues. Per the germline V gene, CDR1 is SGDLS and CDR2 is YYNGEE. In the case of this clone: The target antigen is unknown.

Vbeta (60) and Jbeta (13) primers were used in the PCR. How the authors handled the data: About 83 million unique TCR beta chains, 9.5 million to 14 million shared, were counted in a later analysis. Generated by immunoSEQ multiplex PCR, the TCRdb table keeps only in-frame clones and is missing some. That table supplies the V and J calls and clone size; D and trimming were determined from the DNA. This table has roughly 160,000 clones, around four fifths appearing once. This receptor was identified in a boy aged 2-9 years in good health and CMV-seronegative. The gene calls are TRBV9 and TRBJ1-3, with TRBD1 as a possible D gene (6 bases). Input material: PBMCs. The CDR3: CASSVMDSRNTIYF. The CDR3, as DNA: TGTGCCAGCAGCGTAATGGACAGCCGGAACACCATATATTTT.